These T cell receptor beta chains were read from a single sample in a study of T cell repertoires in cytomegalovirus infection. Their antigens are not known. TCRdb re-called the reads with MiXCR, one entry per CDR3 protein. The data contain under 200,000 distinct CDR3 sequences, about 20% of them seen just once; the ten biggest clones take up 25%. The sequencing used CD8+ T cells from cultured PBMCs, collected from culture after CMV antigen stimulation. Source of these receptors: a human donor in good health (CMV status not recorded). Some clones in this sample may be carry-over from other donors' samples. CDR3s include the opening cysteine and the closing phenylalanine or tryptophan. A D gene is named only where the DNA matches it firmly. Where a row states a size, it is once, few, many or the class of an expanded clone; other rows omit it.

V gene	D gene	clone size	CDR3 length	J gene	CDR3 DNA	CDR3 protein
TRBV7-2	NA	NA	12	TRBJ2-7	TGTGCCAGTTCCACAGGGTTTTACGAGCAGTACTTC	CASSTGFYEQYF
TRBV6-2/TRBV6-3	TRBD1	NA	15	TRBJ1-5	TGTGCCAGCAGAGCAGGACAGGGTAGCAATCAGCCCCAGCATTTT	CASRAGQGSNQPQHF
TRBV12-3/TRBV12-4	NA	many	15	TRBJ2-3	TGTGCCAGCAGTTTTGTTGATAGCGGCACAGATACGCAGTATTTT	CASSFVDSGTDTQYF
TRBV7-9	NA	few	14	TRBJ2-1	TGTGCCAGCAGCAAAACATCTAGCAGGGATGAGCAGTTCTTC	CASSKTSSRDEQFF
TRBV6-1	TRBD2	NA	15	TRBJ2-3	TGTGCCAGCAGGGGGACTAGCCTTCGATCAGATACGCAGTATTTT	CASRGTSLRSDTQYF
TRBV12-3/TRBV12-4	NA	NA	13	TRBJ2-7	TGTGCCAGCAGTTTGGTCCACACCTACGAGCAGTACTTC	CASSLVHTYEQYF
TRBV6-1	NA	few	17	TRBJ2-6	TGTGCCAGCAGTGAAAAAGTAACAGCCTCTGGGGCCAACGTCCTGACTTTC	CASSEKVTASGANVLTF
TRBV6-6	NA	NA	13	TRBJ2-1	TGTGCCTCCAGAAGGAGGGGGCACAATGAGCAGTTCTTC	CASRRRGHNEQFF
TRBV7-8	NA	few	18	TRBJ2-2	TGTGCCAGCAGCTTAGCTTCCCGGGGACGGCGGTCGGACGGGGAGCTGTTTTTT	CASSLASRGRRSDGELFF
TRBV4-1	NA	NA	13	TRBJ1-2	TGCGCCAGCAGCTCCGACAGCAACTATGGCTACACCTTC	CASSSDSNYGYTF
TRBV12-3/TRBV12-4	NA	NA	12	TRBJ2-1	TGTGCCAGCAGTCTCCGTTGGAATGAGCAGTTCTTC	CASSLRWNEQFF
TRBV7-2	TRBD2	few	17	TRBJ2-5	TGTGCCAGCAGCTTAAGGGCTAGCGGGGGGGCTGGGGAGACCCAGTACTTC	CASSLRASGGAGETQYF
TRBV29-1	NA	NA	12	TRBJ2-5	TGCAGCGCCGGCAACTTGAGGGAGACCCAGTACTTC	CSAGNLRETQYF
TRBV9	TRBD1	NA	15	TRBJ2-7	TGTGCCAGCAGCCCCTGGACAGGGGAGAGCTACGAGCAGTACTTC	CASSPWTGESYEQYF
TRBV4-2	NA	NA	13	TRBJ2-3	TGTGCCAGCGGGGGGGGGCGCACAGATACGCAGTATTTT	CASGGGRTDTQYF